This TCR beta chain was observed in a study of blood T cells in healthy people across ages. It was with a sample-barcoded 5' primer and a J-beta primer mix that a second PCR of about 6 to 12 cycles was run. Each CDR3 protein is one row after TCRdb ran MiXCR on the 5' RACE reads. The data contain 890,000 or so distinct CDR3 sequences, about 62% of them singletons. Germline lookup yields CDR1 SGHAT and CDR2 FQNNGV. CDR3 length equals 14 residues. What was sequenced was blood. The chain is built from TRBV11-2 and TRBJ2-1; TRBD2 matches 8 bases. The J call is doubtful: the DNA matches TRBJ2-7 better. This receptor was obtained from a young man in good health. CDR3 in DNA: TGTGCCAGCAGAAGCTGGACTAGCTACAATGAGCAGTACTTC. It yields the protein CASRSWTSYNEQYF.